Listed here are 14 T cell receptor beta chains from one sample, sequenced in a study of T cell responses to AZD1222 COVID-19 vaccine. Profiling relied on immunoSEQ multiplex PCR, and the TCRdb table lists in-frame clones only, not all of them. The sample includes 130,000 to 150,000 clones, about 92% seen only once; the top ten take 10% to 15%. The material was peripheral blood, obtained after recovery from COVID-19. These receptors all come from an adult who had recovered from COVID-19.

The rearrangement joins TRBV5-1 to TRBJ2-7; TRBD1 matches at 7 bases. Germline CDR1 and CDR2: SGHRS and YFSETQ. The CDR3 is made up of 16 amino acids. V was pared by 4 bases and J by 9 bases, with 19 bases of the junction left unmatched. CDR3 region: CASSPGRTGTPTAQYF. In nucleotides, the CDR3 is TGCGCCAGCAGCCCTGGCCGGACAGGAACGCCTACGGCGCAGTACTTC. The full variable domain, rest sourced from reference TRBV5-1 and TRBJ2-7, is KAGVTQTPRYLIKTRGQQVTLSCSPISGHRSVSWYQQTPGQGLQFLFEYFSETQRNKGNFPGRFSGRQFSNSRSEMNVSTLELGDSALYLCASSPGRTGTPTAQYFGPGTRLTVT.

V usage is TRBV2 and J usage is TRBJ2-3, with a possible D match to TRBD2 (5 bases). Trimming stripped 1 base from V and 6 bases from J, with 5 bases between. Germline V gene data show CDR1 as SNHLY and CDR2 as FYNNEI. The CDR3 is 12 residues long. The CDR3 sequence is CASSEGGDTQYF. The CDR3 DNA sequence: TGTGCCAGCAGTGAAGGAGGGGATACGCAGTATTTT.

This chain uses TRBV7-3 with TRBJ2-1, with 7 positions matching TRBD2. Germline loops: CDR1 SGHTA, CDR2 FQGTGA. The trim removed 1 base at V and 5 bases at J, leaving 5 bases unmatched. The CDR3 runs 15 residues. In DNA, the CDR3 is TGTGCCAGCAGCTTAAGGGCTAGCGGTCACAATGAGCAGTTCTTC. This translates into CASSLRASGHNEQFF.

This chain joins TRBV19 and TRBJ1-6; tentatively, D is TRBD1 (5 bases). This CDR3 has 17 residues. Trimming removed 4 bases from V and 9 bases from J, with 22 bases in between. The germline V gene has CDR1 LNHDA and CDR2 SQIVND (reference sequence). As DNA, the CDR3 is TGTGCCAGTAGTAGATCCGGGACTCAAATCGGGACTTCACCCCTCCACTTT. Protein sequence: CASSRSGTQIGTSPLHF.

This clone was seen once. The chain links TRBV2 to TRBJ2-7, with D tentatively TRBD1 (6 bases). Germline V gene lookup returns CDR1 SNHLY and CDR2 FYNNEI. Trimming removed 7 bases from V and 3 bases from J, with 13 bases in between. CDR3 size: 13 residues. The CDR3 sequence is CASTKDSNYEQYF. The DNA for the CDR3 is TGTGCCAGCACCAAGGACAGCAACTACGAGCAGTACTTC. Full variable domain (outside the CDR3, taken from reference TRBV2 and TRBJ2-7): EPEVTQTPSHQVTQMGQEVILRCVPISNHLYFYWYRQILGQKVEFLVSFYNNEISEKSEIFDDQFSVERPDGSNFTLKIRSTKLEDSAMYFCASTKDSNYEQYFGPGTRLTVT.

The V and J genes are TRBV24-1 and TRBJ2-1, with unresolved D. V shed 9 bases and J shed 2 bases, with 13 bases lying between them. In germline, CDR1 is KGHDR, CDR2 SFDVKD. The CDR3 consists of 14 residues. CDR3: CATGIGPTYNEQFF. As DNA, the CDR3 is TGTGCCACCGGTATCGGGCCCACCTACAATGAGCAGTTCTTC.

The V and J genes are TRBV18 and TRBJ2-1, with D perhaps assigned TRBD1 or TRBD2 (5 bases each). This CDR3 comprises 15 residues. V lost 3 bases and J lost 3, with 12 bases in between. In germline, CDR1 is KGHSH, CDR2 LQKENI. The CDR3 is CASSPGDRNYNEQFF. Written as DNA, the CDR3 is TGTGCCAGCTCACCCGGGGACCGAAACTACAATGAGCAGTTCTTC.

The chain combines TRBV9 with TRBJ1-1; D is undetermined. The CDR3 length is 17 residues. The germline gives CDR1 SGDLS, CDR2 YYNGEE. Trimming shortened V by 2 bases and J by 3 bases, and 20 bases separated the two germline ends. The CDR3 nucleotides are TGTGCCAGCAGCGTCGAAATGACACTTGCCGGGGACACTGAAGCTTTCTTT. It is translated as CASSVEMTLAGDTEAFF.

Concerning this clone: Additional DNA sequences in this sample encode the identical CDR3. V usage is TRBV20-1 and J usage is TRBJ2-7; no clear D gene. CDR3 length: 11 residues. Germline V lookup: CDR1 DFQATT, CDR2 SNEGSKA (reference sequence). V was cut by 1 base and J by 3 bases, with 4 bases left in between. The CDR3 bases are TGCAGTGCTAGAGTGGGCTACGAGCAGTACTTC. Protein product: CSARVGYEQYF.

This rearrangement joins TRBV7-8 to TRBJ1-4; D uncertain. Germline V gene sequence: CDR1 SGHVS, CDR2 FQNEAQ. V lost 1 base and J lost 8, with 14 bases in between. The length of the CDR3 is 15 residues. The CDR3 sequence is CASSLESRPSEKLFF. CDR3 nucleotide sequence: TGTGCCAGCAGCTTAGAGTCCAGGCCGTCCGAAAAACTGTTTTTT.

The rearrangement joins TRBV4-1 to TRBJ1-4; D possibly corresponds to TRBD1 (5 bases). CDR1 MGHRA and CDR2 YSYEKL come from the germline V gene. The CDR3 totals 14 residues. Trimming cost V 2 bases and J 10 bases, with 14 bases left between them. CDR3 amino acids: CASSQSGDGGKLFF. The CDR3 DNA sequence: TGCGCCAGCAGCCAAAGCGGGGACGGAGGAAAACTGTTTTTT.

The genes are TRBV24-1 and TRBJ2-1; 13 bases are shared with TRBD2. V gave up 9 bases and J gave up 7 bases; unmatched junction bases: 2. The CDR3 is made up of 13 amino acids. Germline V gives CDR1 KGHDR, CDR2 SFDVKD. The CDR3 coding sequence is TGTGCCACCGGGACTAGCGGGAAGAATGAGCAGTTCTTC. It encodes CATGTSGKNEQFF.

The chain is built from TRBV3-1 (or the pseudogene TRBV3-2) and TRBJ1-6; D possibly corresponds to TRBD1 (5 bases). Between the trimmed V and J ends, which lost 1 base and 8 bases, there was a span of 21 bases. CDR3 length: 18 amino acids. In germline, CDR1 is LGHDT, CDR2 YNNKEL (reference sequence). The CDR3 DNA follows: TGTGCCAGCAGCCAAGCTCGGGGGAAGCAGGTTATAGATTCACCCCTCCACTTT. Translated, it gives CASSQARGKQVIDSPLHF.

The CDR3 DNA sequence: TGCGCCAGCAGCCAAGGTTTGCCTAGCGGGAGGAGGAATACGCAGTATTTT. Protein: CASSQGLPSGRRNTQYF. This chain uses TRBV4-1 with TRBJ2-3, with TRBD2 matching over 11 bases. CDR3 size: 17 residues. Germline V gene data show CDR1 as MGHRA and CDR2 as YSYEKL. J was trimmed by 7 bases and V by 1 base; bases with no gene match: 10.